The entry that follows covers one T cell receptor beta chain sequence. The antigen it binds to is not known. Base quality data are lacking; no much larger clone is found one base away. This entry comes from a study of blood T cell repertoires in COVID-19 (dated by TCRdb to about 2020). About the investigation overall: Samples covering the acute and convalescent phases of COVID-19 were provided by collaborators in the United States, Italy and Spain. The material from the prospective study consisted of cDNA or gDNA derived from T cells, B-cell-depleted T cells, or PBMCs. The dataset comprised deeply sampled blood TCRbeta repertoires from subjects exposed to, actively infected with, or recovered from COVID-19. The repertoires were made available in a free public database intended to serve as a resource for research on the immune response to SARS-CoV-2. Samples were obtained from the ongoing ImmuneRACE study (first 160 participants) and from over a thousand subjects provided by 6 global collaborators. A de-identified subject ID, COVID-19 status, age in years and sex were almost always included in the sample metadata. Where available, HLA class I and class II types were taken from metadata supplied by the sample provider and were not determined by assay-based typing.

The immunoSEQ Assay, a bias-controlled multiplex PCR, was used to amplify TCRbeta CDR3 regions from genomic DNA. On the study's bioinformatics: Nucleated cell counts per sample were estimated from amplification of reference gene primers within the assay. Sequence reads were collapsed and filtered to measure the absolute abundance of every unique TCRbeta CDR3 rearrangement. For each sample, productive Simpson clonality was calculated as the square root of Simpson's diversity index over productive rearrangements. As stored in TCRdb, this immuneACCESS dataset retains in-frame rearrangements with V and J assigned. A fraction of the clones does not appear; measured against another copy, unresolved V genes explain less than half of the discrepancy, and the remainder lacks a known reason. D and trimming come from the DNA, and the V and J calls and clone size come from that table. Recorded for this sample are under 200,000 clones; around 84% of them occurred a single time. Clones ranked in the top ten supply approximately 0.6% of the sample.

Overall study results and their limits: How much clinical and demographic metadata was included differed by source and by participant, and the metadata was provided uncurated.

Trimmed from V: 5 bases; trimmed from J: 4 bases; junction bases lacking a gene match: 3. Including the terminal cysteine and phenylalanine, the CDR3 comprises 13 residues. Only the CDR3 part of the read is kept: 39 bases, read in frame from the first base. One collaborating source in Seattle enrolled patients while the patients were actively infected and followed the patients over time throughout the course of disease. Each collaborating institution followed its own protocols to collect whole blood in K2EDTA tubes. Collaborator samples were shipped for TCRbeta analysis as frozen whole blood, isolated PBMCs, or DNA extracted from either sample type.

Sequencing was performed on peripheral blood. The TCR comes from a man in his 60s with COVID-19, enrolled during active disease. The chain was built from TRBV12-3 or TRBV12-4 and TRBJ1-2; the central 8 bases match TRBD1. The encoded CDR3 is CASSTTGAYGYTF. The sequence in DNA is TGTGCCAGCAGTACGACAGGGGCCTATGGCTACACCTTC.